This is a list of T cell receptor beta chains from one sample in a study of cytomegalovirus exposure and HLA in healthy donors. Assay: immunoSEQ multiplex PCR; the TCRdb copy retains only in-frame clones and omits some. This repertoire shows 65,000 to 80,000 clones, about 94% found once; its top ten account for 2% to 2.5%. Sequenced material: PBMCs. The origin of the receptors is a woman between 18 and 29 years old in good health and CMV-seronegative. Each CDR3 is given with its conserved first and last residue. A D gene is named only where the DNA matches it firmly. The listing skips clone size in some rows; elsewhere it reads once, few, many or a size class.

d_gene	v_gene	j_gene	abundance	len	CDR3aa	CDR3nt
.	TRBV28	TRBJ1-4	.	13	CASSLPGVGKLFF	TGTGCCAGCAGTCTTCCAGGGGTTGGGAAACTGTTTTTT
TRBD1	TRBV11-3	TRBJ2-1	.	16	CASSPSGTGDYNEQFF	TGTGCCAGCAGCCCCTCCGGGACAGGGGATTACAATGAGCAGTTCTTC
TRBD1	TRBV15	TRBJ2-6	.	19	CATSRDLPGTGSGANVLTF	TGTGCCACCAGCAGAGACCTTCCCGGGACAGGGAGTGGGGCCAACGTCCTGACTTTC
TRBD2	TRBV27	TRBJ2-3	.	15	CASSPGLAGTDTQYF	TGTGCCAGCAGTCCCGGACTAGCCGGCACAGATACGCAGTATTTT
TRBD1	TRBV11-2	TRBJ2-7	once	16	CASSLGLGTGIYEQYF	TGTGCCAGCAGCTTAGGGTTGGGGACAGGGATCTACGAGCAGTACTTC
.	TRBV9	TRBJ2-7	few	14	CASSFRDIGYEQYF	TGTGCCAGCAGTTTCCGGGACATAGGGTACGAGCAGTACTTC
TRBD2	TRBV9	TRBJ2-1	.	17	CASSSSGMWSSYNEQFF	TGTGCCAGCAGTTCTAGCGGGATGTGGAGCTCCTACAATGAGCAGTTCTTC
.	TRBV6-1	TRBJ2-1	.	15	CASSEMGTVGGEQFF	TGTGCCAGCAGTGAAATGGGGACAGTCGGGGGTGAGCAGTTCTTC
.	TRBV30	TRBJ2-2	.	16	CAWSDLGGGNTGELFF	TGTGCCTGGAGTGATCTTGGGGGAGGGAACACCGGGGAGCTGTTTTTT
.	TRBV10-3	TRBJ2-3	.	14	CAISELQVTDTQYF	TGTGCCATCAGTGAGTTACAGGTCACAGATACGCAGTATTTT
.	TRBV30	TRBJ2-6	.	15	CAWSVLETGANVLTF	TGTGCCTGGAGTGTACTGGAGACTGGGGCCAACGTCCTGACTTTC
TRBD1	TRBV5-6	TRBJ1-2	.	16	CASSLSDRGWNYGYTF	TGTGCCAGCAGCTTGTCCGACAGGGGGTGGAACTATGGCTACACCTTC
TRBD1	TRBV5-6	TRBJ1-3	.	15	CASSYGQGVGNTIYF	TGTGCCAGCAGCTACGGACAGGGGGTCGGAAACACCATATATTTT
TRBD2	TRBV11-2	TRBJ2-5	.	15	CASSLDFGLVETQYF	TGTGCCAGCAGCTTAGATTTCGGACTAGTGGAGACCCAGTACTTC
.	TRBV29-1	TRBJ2-5	.	12	CSVEIREETQYF	TGCAGCGTTGAAATCAGGGAAGAGACCCAGTACTTC
TRBD1	TRBV19	TRBJ1-5	.	19	CASSIAPRRDSYSNQPQHF	TGTGCCAGTAGTATAGCCCCTAGGCGGGACAGCTATAGCAATCAGCCCCAGCATTTT
.	TRBV9	TRBJ2-7	.	15	CASSVGQGLSYEQYF	TGTGCCAGCAGCGTCGGGCAGGGGCTTTCCTACGAGCAGTACTTC
.	TRBV11-2	TRBJ1-1	.	15	CASSRGSRMNTEAFF	TGTGCCAGCAGTAGGGGGTCCAGAATGAACACTGAAGCTTTCTTT
TRBD1	TRBV10-1	TRBJ2-1	.	14	CASSEFTGVNEQFF	TGCGCCAGCAGTGAGTTTACAGGGGTCAATGAGCAGTTCTTC
TRBD2	TRBV6-5	TRBJ2-3	.	15	CASSRGGDSTDTQYF	TGTGCCAGCAGTCGGGGGGGGGATAGCACAGATACGCAGTATTTT
TRBD1	TRBV7-9	TRBJ2-7	.	15	CASSPPGTGTYEQYF	TGTGCCAGCAGCCCACCCGGGACAGGGACTTACGAGCAGTACTTC
.	TRBV19	TRBJ2-1	.	14	CASSPLDWYNEQFF	TGTGCCAGTAGTCCCCTAGATTGGTACAATGAGCAGTTCTTC
.	TRBV11-2	TRBJ2-7	.	11	CASGQHYEQYF	TGTGCCAGCGGACAGCACTACGAGCAGTACTTC
.	TRBV19	TRBJ1-5	once	13	CATSWGGKSPQHF	TGTGCCACCTCCTGGGGGGGTAAAAGTCCCCAGCATTTT
.	TRBV29-1	TRBJ2-5	.	13	CSVDLSGEETQYF	TGCAGCGTTGATCTTTCCGGAGAAGAGACCCAGTACTTC
TRBD2	TRBV2	TRBJ2-5	.	15	CASSLLAGGHETQYF	TGTGCCAGCAGTTTACTAGCGGGGGGGCACGAGACCCAGTACTTC
TRBD1	TRBV7-2	TRBJ1-2	.	15	CASRVTGGRDYGYTF	TGTGCCAGCAGAGTAACAGGGGGAAGGGACTATGGCTACACCTTC
TRBD1	TRBV5-1	TRBJ1-1	.	16	CASSPGQGYLDTEAFF	TGCGCCAGCAGCCCCGGACAGGGCTATTTGGACACTGAAGCTTTCTTT
TRBD2	TRBV5-4	TRBJ2-3	.	13	CASSDPSGDTQYF	TGTGCCAGCAGCGATCCTAGCGGAGATACGCAGTATTTT
.	TRBV10-3	TRBJ1-2	.	14	CAIASGSGGDGYTF	TGTGCCATAGCAAGTGGGAGTGGAGGGGATGGCTACACCTTC
TRBD2	TRBV5-4	TRBJ2-7	.	15	CASSGTTSGSDEQYF	TGTGCCAGCAGCGGAACGACTAGCGGGAGTGACGAGCAGTACTTC
.	TRBV29-1	TRBJ1-1	.	13	CSVAGKGDTEAFF	TGCAGCGTTGCCGGAAAGGGGGACACTGAAGCTTTCTTT
.	TRBV7-6	TRBJ1-3	.	14	CASSLSSVGNTIYF	TGTGCCAGCAGCTTATCGTCAGTTGGAAACACCATATATTTT
TRBD2	TRBV6-4	TRBJ2-3	.	16	CASSVRAGGSTDTQYF	TGTGCCAGCAGTGTTCGAGCGGGAGGCTCCACAGATACGCAGTATTTT
TRBD1	TRBV7-2	TRBJ2-5	.	15	CASSFYRTGSATQYF	TGTGCCAGCAGCTTTTATCGGACAGGGTCAGCGACCCAGTACTTC
TRBD1	TRBV7-2	TRBJ1-1	.	17	CASSSGRTGGGNRIAFF	TGTGCCAGCAGCTCAGGGAGGACAGGGGGCGGAAATAGGATAGCTTTCTTT
.	TRBV5-4	TRBJ1-2	.	14	CASSSEDSNYGYTF	TGTGCCAGCAGCTCCGAGGACAGTAACTATGGCTACACCTTC
.	TRBV11-3	TRBJ2-1	.	19	CASSLDPSRGGSVYNEQFF	TGTGCCAGCAGCTTGGACCCCTCGAGGGGGGGTTCGGTTTACAATGAGCAGTTCTTC
TRBD1	TRBV2	TRBJ1-1	.	14	CASSLGGPGGEAFF	TGTGCCAGCAGTCTGGGCGGGCCAGGGGGAGAAGCTTTCTTT
.	TRBV25-1	TRBJ1-2	.	15	CASRNTGQQSYGYTF	TGTGCCAGCAGGAACACAGGGCAGCAATCCTATGGCTACACCTTC
.	TRBV29-1	TRBJ1-1	.	12	CSVRFMNTEAFF	TGCAGCGTGCGTTTTATGAACACTGAAGCTTTCTTT
.	TRBV2	TRBJ2-7	.	14	CASSPRRVTYEQYF	TGTGCCAGCAGCCCGCGCAGGGTCACCTACGAGCAGTACTTC